A single sample is the source of the 8 T cell receptor gamma chains below, sequenced in a study of Vδ1+ human thymocytes. No antigens are known for them. The template was reverse-transcribed extracted RNA. The CDR3 regions were amplified by multiplex PCR from V-gene primers to a constant-region primer. TCRdb called clones from the multiplex PCR reads again using CATT. This sample yields 7,000 to 9,500 gamma-chain clones, of which approximately 55% are seen a single time; approximately 1.3% belongs to the top ten. Study-level results: Thymic TRG and TRD repertoires appeared highly polyclonal, with Gaussian CDR3 length distributions.

The sample taken for sequencing was Vdelta1+ gamma-delta thymocytes from the thymus. Subset meaning: FACS-sorted CD3+ TCRalphabeta- TCRVdelta1+ TCRVdelta2- thymocytes. The receptors here all came from a girl under two years old who had congenital heart surgery.

The V call is TRGV2, the J call TRGJ1 or TRGJ2. TCRdb lists no J gene, so it was determined here by aligning the DNA to germline. The CDR3 covers 14 residues. Germline assignment: CDR1 EGSNGY and CDR2 YDSYNSKV. Trimming at V came to 0 bases and at J to 3 bases, leaving 5 bases not matched to a gene. This chain's CDR3 is CATWDGHAYYKKLF. For the CDR3, the DNA is TGTGCCACCTGGGACGGGCACGCTTATTATAAGAAACTCTTT.

This clone was seen a few times. The chain joins TRGV9 to TRGJ1 or TRGJ2. TCRdb records no J gene; here it was assigned by comparing the DNA to germline. CDR1 is GITISATS, CDR2 ISYDGTV, per germline (reference sequence). J gave up 8 bases and V 0 bases, and 1 base lay outside the gene matches. The CDR3 runs to 11 residues. The CDR3 DNA is TGTGCCTTGTGGGAGGTGGATAAGAAACTCTTT. As protein: CALWEVDKKLF.

The rearrangement links TRGV3 to TRGJ1 or TRGJ2. The J gene is not listed in TCRdb, so it was assigned here from a DNA match to germline. Germline V gene sequence: CDR1 VTNTFY, CDR2 YDVSTARD (reference sequence). This CDR3 contains 17 residues. Trimming removed 0 bases from V and 2 bases from J; junction bases left unmatched: 13. In DNA, the CDR3 is TGTGCCACCTGGGACAGGCGCGTCCTAAGGCATTATTATAAGAAACTCTTT. Its protein is CATWDRRVLRHYYKKLF.

The chain is built from TRGV3 and TRGJ1 or TRGJ2. The J gene, missing from TCRdb, was assigned here through DNA to germline matching. This CDR3 comprises 15 residues. V shed 0 bases and J 6 bases; nucleotides not matched to a gene: 11. Germline V gene sequence: CDR1 VTNTFY, CDR2 YDVSTARD (reference sequence). The CDR3: CATWDRERAFYKKLF. The CDR3 nucleotides read TGTGCCACCTGGGACAGGGAGCGGGCGTTTTATAAGAAACTCTTT.

With respect to this clone: This sample includes further DNA sequences coding for the same CDR3. The rearrangement links TRGV8 to TRGJP1. In the absence of a J gene in TCRdb, the DNA was matched to germline to assign it here. This CDR3 is built from 15 residues. J was trimmed by 8 bases and V by 3 bases; bases with no gene match: 12. Per the germline V gene, CDR1 is VENAVY and CDR2 is YDSYNSRV. The CDR3 region is CATWDDNSSGWFKIF. CDR3 coding DNA: TGTGCCACCTGGGATGACAATAGTTCCGGTTGGTTCAAGATATTT.

This chain uses TRGV4 with TRGJ1 or TRGJ2. Matching the DNA to germline supplied the J gene, which TCRdb does not give. Germline values: CDR1 EGSTGY, CDR2 YDSYTSSV. V dropped 4 bases and J dropped 6; count of bases not matched to a gene: 12. The CDR3 has 14 residues. The CDR3 sequence: CATWDRPGSYKKLF. The CDR3 DNA is TGTGCCACCTGGGACAGGCCTGGGAGTTATAAGAAACTCTTT.

The rearrangement uses TRGV4 and TRGJ1 or TRGJ2. Since TCRdb gives no J gene, matching the DNA to germline was used here to assign it. The CDR3 has 16 amino acids. V shed 2 bases, J shed 6 bases, and the junction held 16 bases outside the gene matches. Germline V lookup: CDR1 EGSTGY, CDR2 YDSYTSSV. As DNA, the CDR3 is TGTGCCACCTGGGATGCGGCCCCACCCAACAGTTATAAGAAACTCTTT. Translating it yields CATWDAAPPNSYKKLF.

This clone was seen more than once but under ten times. This chain uses TRGV8 with TRGJ1 or TRGJ2. Germline CDR1 reads VENAVY; CDR2 reads YDSYNSRV. The CDR3 has 12 amino acids. The V and J ends lost 2 bases and 10 bases, in that order; junction bases with no gene match: 8. The CDR3 coding sequence is TGTGCCACCTGGGATATGGGGGCGAAGAAACTCTTT. Encoded protein: CATWDMGAKKLF.